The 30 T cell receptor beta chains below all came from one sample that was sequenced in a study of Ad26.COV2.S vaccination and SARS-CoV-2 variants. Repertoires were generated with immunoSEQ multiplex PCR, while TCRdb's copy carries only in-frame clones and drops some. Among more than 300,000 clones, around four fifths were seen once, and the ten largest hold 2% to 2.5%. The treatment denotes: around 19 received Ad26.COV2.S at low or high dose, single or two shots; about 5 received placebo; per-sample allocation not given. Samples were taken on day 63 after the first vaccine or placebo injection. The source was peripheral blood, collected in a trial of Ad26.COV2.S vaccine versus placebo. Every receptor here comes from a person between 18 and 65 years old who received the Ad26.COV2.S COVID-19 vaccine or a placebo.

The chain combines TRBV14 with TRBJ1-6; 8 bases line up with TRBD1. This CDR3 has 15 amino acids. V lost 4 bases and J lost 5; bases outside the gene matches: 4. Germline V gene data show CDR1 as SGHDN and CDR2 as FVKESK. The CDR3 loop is CASSLRDRNNSPLHF. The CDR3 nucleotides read TGTGCCAGCAGCCTCCGGGACAGGAATAATTCACCCCTCCACTTT.

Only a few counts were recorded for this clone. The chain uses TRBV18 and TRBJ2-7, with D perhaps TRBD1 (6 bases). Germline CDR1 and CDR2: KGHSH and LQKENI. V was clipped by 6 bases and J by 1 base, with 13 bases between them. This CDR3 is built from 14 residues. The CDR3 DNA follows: TGTGCCAGCTCCGTACAGGGTGAATCCTACGAGCAGTACTTC. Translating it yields CASSVQGESYEQYF.

CDR3 sequence (DNA): TGTGCCAGCAGCTTACGGGGGCTAAGCACAGATACGCAGTATTTT. It translates to CASSLRGLSTDTQYF. This chain uses TRBV7-6 with TRBJ2-3; D tentatively fits TRBD1 or TRBD2 (6 bases each). Trimming took 2 bases from V and 0 from J, leaving 9 bases between them. The CDR3 length is 15 residues. Germline lookup yields CDR1 SGHVS and CDR2 FNYEAQ.

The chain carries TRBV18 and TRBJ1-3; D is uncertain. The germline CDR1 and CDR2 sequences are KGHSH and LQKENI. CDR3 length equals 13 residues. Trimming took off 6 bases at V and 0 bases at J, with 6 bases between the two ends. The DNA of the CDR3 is TGTGCCAGCTCCCAAGGCTCTGGAAACACCATATATTTT. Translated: CASSQGSGNTIYF. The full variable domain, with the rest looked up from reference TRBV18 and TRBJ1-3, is NAGVMQNPRHLVRRRGQEARLRCSPMKGHSHVYWYRQLPEEGLKFMVYLQKENIIDESGMPKERFSAEFPKEGPSILRIQQVVRGDSAAYFCASSQGSGNTIYFGEGSWLTVV.

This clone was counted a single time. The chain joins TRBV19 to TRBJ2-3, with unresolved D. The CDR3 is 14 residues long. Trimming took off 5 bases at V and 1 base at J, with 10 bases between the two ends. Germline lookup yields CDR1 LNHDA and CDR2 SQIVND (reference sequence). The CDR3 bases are TGTGCCAGTAGTTTGGAGTCTCGCACAGATACGCAGTATTTT. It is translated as CASSLESRTDTQYF.

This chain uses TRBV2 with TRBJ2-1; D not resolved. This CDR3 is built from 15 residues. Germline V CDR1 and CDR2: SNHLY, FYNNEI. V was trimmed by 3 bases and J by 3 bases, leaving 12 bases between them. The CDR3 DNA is TGTGCCAGCAGTGACTTAGCTAGGGACTACAATGAGCAGTTCTTC. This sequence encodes CASSDLARDYNEQFF.

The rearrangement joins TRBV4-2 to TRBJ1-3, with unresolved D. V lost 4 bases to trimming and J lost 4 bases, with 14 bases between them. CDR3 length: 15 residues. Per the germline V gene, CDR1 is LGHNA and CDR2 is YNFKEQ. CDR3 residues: CASSPLGSEGNTIYF. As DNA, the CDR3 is TGTGCCAGCAGCCCCCTGGGTTCTGAAGGAAACACCATATATTTT.

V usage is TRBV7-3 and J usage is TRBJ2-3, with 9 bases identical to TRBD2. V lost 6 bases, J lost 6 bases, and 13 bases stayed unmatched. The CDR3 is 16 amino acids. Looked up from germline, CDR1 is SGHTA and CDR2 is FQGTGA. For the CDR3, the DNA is TGTGCCAGCAGTTATTTTAGCGGGGGCCCCGCCGATACGCAGTATTTT. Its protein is CASSYFSGGPADTQYF.

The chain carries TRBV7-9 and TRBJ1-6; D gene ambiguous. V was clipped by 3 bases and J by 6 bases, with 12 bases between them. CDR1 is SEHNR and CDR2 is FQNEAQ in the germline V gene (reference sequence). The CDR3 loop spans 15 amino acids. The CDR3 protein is CASSFAPAANSPLHF. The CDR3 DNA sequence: TGTGCCAGCAGCTTCGCACCGGCAGCTAATTCACCCCTCCACTTT.

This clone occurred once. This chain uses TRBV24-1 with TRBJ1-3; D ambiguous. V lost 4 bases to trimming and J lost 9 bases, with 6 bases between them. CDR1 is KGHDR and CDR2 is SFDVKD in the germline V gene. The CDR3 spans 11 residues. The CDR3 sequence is CATSDGVTIYF. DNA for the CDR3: TGTGCCACCAGTGACGGAGTCACCATATATTTT.

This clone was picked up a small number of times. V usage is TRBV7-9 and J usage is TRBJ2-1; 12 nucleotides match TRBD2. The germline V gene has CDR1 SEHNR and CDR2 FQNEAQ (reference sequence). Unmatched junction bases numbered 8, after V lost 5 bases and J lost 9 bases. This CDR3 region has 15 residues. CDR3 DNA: TGTGCCAGCAGCCCCCGGACTAGCGGGATCGGTGAGCAGTTCTTC. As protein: CASSPRTSGIGEQFF.

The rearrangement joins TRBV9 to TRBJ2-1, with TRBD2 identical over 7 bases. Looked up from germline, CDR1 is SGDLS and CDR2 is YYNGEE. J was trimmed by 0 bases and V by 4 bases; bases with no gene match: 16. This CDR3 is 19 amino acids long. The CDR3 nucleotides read TGTGCCAGCAGCTCGCGTAGTCCCTGGGAGGGAAGCTCCTACAATGAGCAGTTCTTC. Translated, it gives CASSSRSPWEGSSYNEQFF.

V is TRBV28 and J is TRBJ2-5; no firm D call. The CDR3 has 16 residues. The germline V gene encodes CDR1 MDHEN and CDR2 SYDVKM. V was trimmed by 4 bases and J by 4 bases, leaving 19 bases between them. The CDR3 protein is CASSSRWQEPRETQYF. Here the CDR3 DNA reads TGTGCCAGCAGTTCTCGTTGGCAAGAACCACGAGAGACCCAGTACTTC.

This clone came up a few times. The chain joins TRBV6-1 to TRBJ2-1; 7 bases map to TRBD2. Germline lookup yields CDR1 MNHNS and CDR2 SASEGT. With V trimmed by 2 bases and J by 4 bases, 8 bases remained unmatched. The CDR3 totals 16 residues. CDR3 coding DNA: TGTGCCAGCAGTGAATGGAGGCGGGGGACTTACAATGAGCAGTTCTTC. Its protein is CASSEWRRGTYNEQFF.

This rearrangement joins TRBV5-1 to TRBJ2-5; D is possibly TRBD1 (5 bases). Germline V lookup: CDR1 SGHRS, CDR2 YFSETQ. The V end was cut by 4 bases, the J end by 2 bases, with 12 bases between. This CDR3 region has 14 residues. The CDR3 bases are TGCGCCAGCAGCGGGGCTGGCGGACAAGAGACCCAGTACTTC. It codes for CASSGAGGQETQYF.

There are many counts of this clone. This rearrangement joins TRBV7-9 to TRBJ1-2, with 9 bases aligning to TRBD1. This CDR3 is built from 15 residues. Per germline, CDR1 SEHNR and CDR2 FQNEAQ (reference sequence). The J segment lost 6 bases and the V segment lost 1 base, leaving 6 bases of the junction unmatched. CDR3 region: CASSLGDREYDGYTF. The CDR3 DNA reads TGTGCCAGCAGCTTAGGGGACAGGGAATATGATGGCTACACCTTC.

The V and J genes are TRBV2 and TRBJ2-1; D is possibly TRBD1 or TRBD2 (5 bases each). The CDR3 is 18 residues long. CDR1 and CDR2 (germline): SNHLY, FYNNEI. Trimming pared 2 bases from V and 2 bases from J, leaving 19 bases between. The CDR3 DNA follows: TGTGCCAGCAGTGAAAGGGAGCTGGGGCTCACTCCCTACAATGAGCAGTTCTTC. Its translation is CASSERELGLTPYNEQFF.

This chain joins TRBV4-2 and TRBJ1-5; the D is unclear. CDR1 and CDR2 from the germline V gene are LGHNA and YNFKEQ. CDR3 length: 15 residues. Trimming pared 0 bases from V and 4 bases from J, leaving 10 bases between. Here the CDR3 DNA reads TGTGCCAGCAGCCAAGAGGGTTCTACTAATCAGCCCCAGCATTTT. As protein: CASSQEGSTNQPQHF.

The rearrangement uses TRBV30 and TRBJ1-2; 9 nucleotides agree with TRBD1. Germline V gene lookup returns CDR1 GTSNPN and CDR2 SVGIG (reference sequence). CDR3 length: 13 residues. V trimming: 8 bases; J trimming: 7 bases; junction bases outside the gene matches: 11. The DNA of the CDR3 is TGTGCCCGACGCCGGGACAGGGCGGGTGGCTACACCTTC. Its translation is CARRRDRAGGYTF.

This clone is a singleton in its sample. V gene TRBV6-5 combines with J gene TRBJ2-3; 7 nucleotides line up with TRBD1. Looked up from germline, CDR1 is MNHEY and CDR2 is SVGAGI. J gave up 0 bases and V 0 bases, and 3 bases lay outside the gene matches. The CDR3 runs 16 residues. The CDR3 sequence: CASSYSGGSSTDTQYF. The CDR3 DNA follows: TGTGCCAGCAGTTACTCAGGGGGCTCTAGCACAGATACGCAGTATTTT.

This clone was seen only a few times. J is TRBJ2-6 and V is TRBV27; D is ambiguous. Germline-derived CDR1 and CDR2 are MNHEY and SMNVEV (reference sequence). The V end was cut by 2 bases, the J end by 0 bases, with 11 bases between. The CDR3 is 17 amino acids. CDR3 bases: TGTGCCAGCAGTTTAGGACGGTCCAGCTCTGGGGCCAACGTCCTGACTTTC. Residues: CASSLGRSSSGANVLTF.

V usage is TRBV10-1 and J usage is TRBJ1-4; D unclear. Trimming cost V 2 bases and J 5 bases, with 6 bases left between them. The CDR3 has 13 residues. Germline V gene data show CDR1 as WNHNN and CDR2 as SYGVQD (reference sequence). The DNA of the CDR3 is TGCGCCAGCAGTGAGACCGGGAATGAAAAACTGTTTTTT. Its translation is CASSETGNEKLFF.

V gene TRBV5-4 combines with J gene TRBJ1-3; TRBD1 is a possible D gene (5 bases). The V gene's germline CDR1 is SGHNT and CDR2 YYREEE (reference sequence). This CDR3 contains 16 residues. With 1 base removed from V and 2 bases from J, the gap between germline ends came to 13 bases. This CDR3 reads CASSLRGGLTGNTIYF. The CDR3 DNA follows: TGTGCCAGCAGCTTGCGCGGGGGACTTACTGGAAACACCATATATTTT.

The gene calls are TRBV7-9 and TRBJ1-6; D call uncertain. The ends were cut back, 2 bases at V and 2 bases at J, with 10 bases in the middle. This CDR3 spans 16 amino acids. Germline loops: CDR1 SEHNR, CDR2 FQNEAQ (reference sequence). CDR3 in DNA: TGTGCCAGCAGCTTACTCAGATCGACCTATAATTCACCCCTCCACTTT. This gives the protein CASSLLRSTYNSPLHF.

The CDR3: CASSLEELAGGPWGNEQFF. The CDR3, as DNA: TGTGCCAGCAGCTTAGAGGAACTAGCGGGGGGGCCTTGGGGCAATGAGCAGTTCTTC. V and J are TRBV11-3 and TRBJ2-1; 13 bases match TRBD2. CDR1 SGHNT and CDR2 YENEEA come from the germline V gene. The CDR3 is made up of 19 amino acids. Trimming at V came to 0 bases and at J to 6 bases, leaving 11 bases not matched to a gene.

Written as DNA, the CDR3 is TGTGCCAGTAGTATTCTGGAGGGAGATACGCAGTATTTT. This sequence encodes CASSILEGDTQYF. V gene TRBV19 combines with J gene TRBJ2-3, with a tentative D call TRBD2 (6 bases). V lost 3 bases, J lost 5 bases, and 9 bases lay in between. The CDR3 consists of 13 residues. The germline V gene has CDR1 LNHDA and CDR2 SQIVND (reference sequence).

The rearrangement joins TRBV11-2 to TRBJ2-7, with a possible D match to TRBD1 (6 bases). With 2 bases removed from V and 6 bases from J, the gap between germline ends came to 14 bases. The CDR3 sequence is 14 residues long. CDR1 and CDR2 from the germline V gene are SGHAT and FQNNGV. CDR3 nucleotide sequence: TGTGCCAGCAGCTTACTCCGGGACATAAGCGAGCAGTACTTC. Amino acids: CASSLLRDISEQYF.

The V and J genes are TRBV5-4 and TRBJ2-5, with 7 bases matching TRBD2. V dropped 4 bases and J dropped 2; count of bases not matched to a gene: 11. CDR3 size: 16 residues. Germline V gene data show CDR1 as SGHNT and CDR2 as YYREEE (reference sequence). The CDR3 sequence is CASSLRRASGQETQYF. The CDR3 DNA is TGTGCCAGCAGCCTCCGCCGGGCTAGCGGACAAGAGACCCAGTACTTC.

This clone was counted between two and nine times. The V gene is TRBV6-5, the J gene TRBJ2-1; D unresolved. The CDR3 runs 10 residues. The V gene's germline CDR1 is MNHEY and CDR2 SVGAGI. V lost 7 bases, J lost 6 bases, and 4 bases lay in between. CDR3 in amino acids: CASISNEQFF. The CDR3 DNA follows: TGTGCCAGCATAAGCAATGAGCAGTTCTTC.

As DNA, the CDR3 is TGTGCCAGCAGCGACACAGGCGATGAGTTGAATGAAAAACTGTTTTTT. Translated, it gives CASSDTGDELNEKLFF. The V and J genes are TRBV28 and TRBJ1-4; TRBD1 is a possible D gene (5 bases). V lost 6 bases to trimming and J lost 5 bases, with 19 bases between them. The germline V gene encodes CDR1 MDHEN and CDR2 SYDVKM. The CDR3 contains 16 residues.